The rows below give T cell receptor beta chains drawn from one sample of a study of blood T cells in healthy people across ages. TCRdb recomputed calls from the 5' RACE reads with MiXCR, one row per CDR3 protein. The table includes about 2 million distinct CDR3 sequences, about 50% detected once. Sequencing was done on a sample of blood. The source of these receptors is a woman in her forties in good health. The CDR3 runs from the conserved cysteine through the conserved F or W. The order of the fields is clone size, J gene, CDR3 length, D gene, V gene, CDR3 protein, CDR3 DNA. The D gene is left open where the match is weak. The size of a clone is reported for some rows only, either as once, few or many, or as a class for expanded clones.

>NA|TRBJ2-3|15|NA|TRBV11-2
CASSSLGGPTDTQYF
TGTGCCAGCAGCTCCCTCGGGGGGCCCACAGATACGCAGTATTTT
>few|TRBJ1-2|15|NA|TRBV7-9
CASSPRQWANYGYTF
TGTGCCAGCAGCCCGAGACAGTGGGCTAACTATGGCTACACCTTC
>NA|TRBJ2-5|14|NA|TRBV7-2
CASSLALASETQYF
TGTGCCAGCAGCTTAGCGCTAGCTAGCGAGACCCAGTACTTC
>NA|TRBJ2-3|16|NA|TRBV7-9
CASSFFFDSGTDTQYF
TGTGCCAGCAGCTTCTTTTTCGATTCGGGGACAGATACGCAGTATTTT
>few|TRBJ2-4|19|TRBD2|TRBV7-2
CASSSEAGGRGLAKNIQYF
TGTGCCAGCAGCTCGGAAGCGGGGGGGCGAGGATTAGCCAAAAACATTCAGTACTTC
>NA|TRBJ2-3|14|NA|TRBV5-1
CASGPTTGPDTQYF
TGCGCCAGCGGACCTACGACAGGCCCAGATACGCAGTATTTT
>few|TRBJ1-4|12|NA|TRBV20-1
CSCRGNNEKLFF
TGCAGTTGCCGGGGGAATAATGAAAAACTGTTTTTT
>NA|TRBJ1-5|14|TRBD1|TRBV6-6
CASRQGARNQPQHF
TGTGCCAGCAGGCAGGGGGCTCGCAATCAGCCCCAGCATTTT
>NA|TRBJ2-7|14|TRBD1|TRBV28
CASSNRGRTYGQYF
TGTGCCAGCAGTAACAGGGGGCGCACCTACGGGCAGTACTTC
>NA|TRBJ2-7|14|NA|TRBV5-6
CASSFGRGVGEQYF
TGTGCCAGCAGCTTTGGCAGGGGGGTCGGCGAGCAGTACTTC
>NA|TRBJ1-5|13|NA|TRBV20-1
CSPSGSGNQPQHF
TGCAGTCCTTCGGGCAGCGGGAATCAGCCCCAGCATTTT
>few|TRBJ2-1|13|NA|TRBV29-1
CSVEEVRGSEQFF
TGCAGCGTTGAAGAGGTACGGGGGAGTGAGCAGTTCTTC
>few|TRBJ2-7|14|NA|TRBV12-3/TRBV12-4
CASSLSVRPYEQYF
TGTGCCAGCAGTTTAAGTGTGCGGCCATACGAGCAGTACTTC
>NA|TRBJ2-3|15|TRBD1|TRBV6-2/TRBV6-3
CASSTGQGAIDTQYF
TGTGCCAGCAGTACGGGACAGGGGGCGATAGATACGCAGTATTTT
>few|TRBJ2-7|16|NA|TRBV4-3
CASSQDSGTVSYEQYF
TGCGCCAGCAGCCAAGATTCCGGGACGGTCTCCTACGAGCAGTACTTC
>NA|TRBJ2-3|14|NA|TRBV29-1
CSVEWGGTADTQYF
TGCAGCGTTGAATGGGGTGGAACCGCAGATACGCAGTATTTT
>NA|TRBJ2-1|14|NA|TRBV28
CASSSISGFNEQFF
TGTGCCAGCAGTTCGATATCGGGATTCAATGAGCAGTTCTTC
>NA|TRBJ1-5|16|NA|TRBV4-1
CASSRLTEASNQPQHF
TGCGCCAGCAGCCGCCTGACAGAAGCTAGCAATCAGCCCCAGCATTTT
>NA|TRBJ2-3|15|TRBD2|TRBV6-5
CASSKPGGLIDTQYF
TGTGCCAGCAGCAAACCGGGGGGGCTTATCGATACGCAGTATTTT
>NA|TRBJ1-6|17|NA|TRBV25-1
CASSPPSTGRANSPLHF
TGTGCCAGCAGTCCTCCCTCGACTGGGAGGGCTAATTCACCCCTCCACTTT
>few|TRBJ2-1|12|NA|TRBV7-9
CASSFRHNEQFF
TGTGCCAGCAGCTTCCGCCACAATGAGCAGTTCTTC
>NA|TRBJ2-5|15|TRBD1|TRBV7-9
CASSTLSTGGETQYF
TGTGCCAGCAGCACCTTATCGACAGGGGGAGAGACCCAGTACTTC
>few|TRBJ2-3|17|NA|TRBV10-3
CAISESADSASTDTQYF
TGTGCCATCAGTGAGTCGGCGGACAGCGCTAGCACAGATACGCAGTATTTT
>NA|TRBJ2-4|16|TRBD2|TRBV7-2
CASSLSSGGPKNIQYF
TGTGCCAGCAGCCTATCTAGCGGGGGGCCCAAAAACATTCAGTACTTC
>once|TRBJ2-1|16|TRBD2|TRBV6-2/TRBV6-3
CASRYLGLAGGNEQFF
TGTGCCAGCAGGTACCTGGGACTAGCGGGGGGCAATGAGCAGTTCTTC
>few|TRBJ1-2|13|NA|TRBV14
CASSATGLEGYTF
TGTGCCAGCAGCGCCACAGGTTTGGAGGGCTACACCTTC
>few|TRBJ2-5|16|NA|TRBV18
CASSPSSVGVGETQYF
TGTGCCAGCTCACCTTCGTCGGTGGGCGTCGGGGAGACCCAGTACTTC
>few|TRBJ2-3|17|TRBD2|TRBV6-2/TRBV6-3
CASSYSTSGGYTDTQYF
TGTGCCAGCAGTTACTCGACTAGCGGGGGGTACACAGATACGCAGTATTTT
>few|TRBJ2-5|15|TRBD1|TRBV5-1
CASSFALQGGETQYF
TGCGCCAGCAGCTTTGCCTTACAGGGGGGAGAGACCCAGTACTTC
>NA|TRBJ2-1|19|TRBD2|TRBV6-2/TRBV6-3
CASSYPLAGGTSSYNEQFF
TGTGCCAGCAGTTACCCACTAGCGGGGGGTACGAGCTCCTACAATGAGCAGTTCTTC
>NA|TRBJ2-4|14|TRBD2|TRBV12-3/TRBV12-4
CASSLGGGTDIQYF
TGTGCCAGCAGCCTCGGGGGGGGCACGGACATTCAGTACTTC
>NA|TRBJ2-5|15|NA|TRBV2
CASLKHNRVGETQYF
TGTGCCAGCCTTAAACATAACAGGGTCGGAGAGACCCAGTACTTC
>NA|TRBJ1-2|14|TRBD1|TRBV12-3/TRBV12-4
CASSFIGQAYGYTF
TGTGCCAGCAGTTTTATTGGACAGGCCTATGGCTACACCTTC
>NA|TRBJ1-2|15|NA|TRBV5-1
CASSLDLGTNYGYTF
TGCGCCAGCAGCTTGGATCTAGGGACCAACTATGGCTACACCTTC
>NA|TRBJ1-5|17|NA|TRBV6-5
CASSYSNGGRSNQPQHF
TGTGCCAGCAGTTACTCGAACGGGGGCCGTAGCAATCAGCCCCAGCATTTT
>few|TRBJ2-6|17|NA|TRBV20-1
CSARDTGDYSGANVLTF
TGCAGTGCTAGAGATACAGGGGACTACTCTGGGGCCAACGTCCTGACTTTC
>NA|TRBJ2-1|15|NA|TRBV6-5
CASSYGLGWYNEQFF
TGTGCCAGCAGTTACGGGCTAGGATGGTACAATGAGCAGTTCTTC
>NA|TRBJ1-2|15|NA|TRBV10-3
CAIRGWDPTNYGYTF
TGTGCCATCAGAGGGTGGGACCCCACTAACTATGGCTACACCTTC
>NA|TRBJ2-1|17|TRBD1|TRBV7-2
CASSIAPDRRSYNEQFF
TGTGCCAGCAGCATAGCTCCGGACAGGCGCTCCTACAATGAGCAGTTCTTC
>once|TRBJ2-1|13|NA|TRBV14
CASSQDWGSEQFF
TGTGCCAGCAGCCAAGATTGGGGGAGTGAGCAGTTCTTC
>NA|TRBJ2-5|16|TRBD2|TRBV6-5
CASSPWTSGYQETQYF
TGTGCCAGCAGCCCATGGACTAGCGGTTACCAAGAGACCCAGTACTTC
>NA|TRBJ1-2|15|NA|TRBV9
CASSAGTARLGGYTF
TGTGCCAGCAGCGCAGGGACGGCGCGACTCGGTGGCTACACCTTC
>NA|TRBJ2-7|16|TRBD1|TRBV19
CASSISPTGVVYEQYF
TGTGCCAGTAGTATCTCTCCGACAGGGGTAGTTTACGAGCAGTACTTC
>NA|TRBJ2-1|16|TRBD2|TRBV6-1
CASSERLAGLVNEQFF
TGTGCCAGCAGTGAAAGGCTAGCGGGGCTTGTGAATGAGCAGTTCTTC
>few|TRBJ2-5|15|TRBD1|TRBV6-6
CASSYWVGQGETQYF
TGTGCCAGCAGTTACTGGGTGGGACAGGGGGAGACCCAGTACTTC
>NA|TRBJ2-1|17|TRBD2|TRBV7-2
CASSSPDSGGPYNEQFF
TGTGCCAGCAGCTCCCCCGATAGCGGGGGACCCTACAATGAGCAGTTCTTC
>NA|TRBJ1-1|16|TRBD1|TRBV4-2
CASGSTSGGWNTEAFF
TGTGCCAGCGGCTCTACCTCAGGGGGCTGGAACACTGAAGCTTTCTTT